These 13 T cell receptor beta chains came from one sample sequenced in a study of T-cell reconstitution after alpha-beta-depleted transplantation in children. Unique molecular identifiers were used to barcode this TCRbeta library. From the PCR reads, TCRdb called clonotypes with MiXCR, one entry per CDR3 protein. This table has about 420,000 distinct CDR3 sequences, around 15% appearing once. The specimen comprised PBMCs, mostly from graft donor cells, sampled 360 days after TCRalphabeta/CD19-depleted stem cell transplant. All receptors derive from a boy under two years old who had a stem cell transplant for Wiskott-Aldrich syndrome, so the T cells may come from the graft donor.

This clonotype was counted between two and nine times. The DNA for the CDR3 is TGTGCCATCAGTGAGTCCGAAGCGAAGGGGAAGGGACTAGCGGGACCAAGATATTCGGATACGCAGTATTTT. It translates to CAISESEAKGKGLAGPRYSDTQYF. This chain uses TRBV10-3 with TRBJ2-3; 13 positions agree with TRBD2. The junction had 27 bases not matched to a gene; V was cut back by 0 bases and J by 6 bases. There are 24 residues in the CDR3. The V gene's germline CDR1 is ENHRY and CDR2 SYGVKD.

This chain joins TRBV6-5 and TRBJ2-1; D unresolved. V gave up 7 bases and J gave up 6 bases, with 7 bases separating them. The germline CDR1 and CDR2 sequences are MNHEY and SVGAGI. The CDR3 contains 11 residues. The CDR3 bases are TGTGCCAGCACCTACGTCAATGAGCAGTTCTTC. Translated: CASTYVNEQFF.

This clonotype was seen a handful of times. The chain combines TRBV12-3 or TRBV12-4 with TRBJ2-4; D possibly corresponds to TRBD2 (6 bases). Trimming removed 6 bases at V and 6 bases at J, with 15 bases between. CDR3 length: 14 amino acids. Here the CDR3 reads CASRPEGILNIQYF. The CDR3, as DNA: TGTGCCAGCAGGCCGGAGGGCATTCTAAACATTCAGTACTTC.

This chain joins TRBV5-1 and TRBJ2-2; a weak D match, TRBD2 (5 bases). The CDR3 totals 16 residues. The V end was cut by 2 bases, the J end by 5 bases, with 16 bases between. Per germline, CDR1 SGHRS and CDR2 YFSETQ. CDR3 amino acids: CASSLDGGLFTGELFF. DNA of the CDR3: TGCGCCAGCAGCTTAGATGGAGGACTCTTTACCGGGGAGCTGTTTTTT.

This clonotype was seen a handful of times. This CDR3 is CASSFLDRRGNEQFF. CDR3 nucleotide sequence: TGTGCCAGCAGCTTCCTAGACAGAAGGGGCAATGAGCAGTTCTTC. This chain connects TRBV13 to TRBJ2-1, with D possibly TRBD1 on 5 matching bases. The CDR3 extends over 15 amino acids. Trimming took 3 bases from V and 6 from J, leaving 15 bases between them. The germline CDR1 and CDR2 sequences are PRHDT and FYEKMQ (reference sequence).

The chain links TRBV28 to TRBJ2-7; possibly TRBD2 for D (5 bases). The CDR3 loop spans 16 amino acids. The V and J ends lost 5 bases and 0 bases respectively, with 17 bases between them. Germline values: CDR1 MDHEN, CDR2 SYDVKM. The CDR3 here is CASSQAGLKSSYEQYF. Here the CDR3 DNA reads TGTGCCAGCAGTCAAGCAGGACTGAAGAGCTCCTACGAGCAGTACTTC.

This clonotype was seen more than once but under ten times. The V call is TRBV24-1, the J call TRBJ2-5; D is unclear. CDR3 length equals 15 residues. Looked up from germline, CDR1 is KGHDR and CDR2 is SFDVKD. V was trimmed by 4 bases and J by 2 bases, leaving 13 bases between them. CDR3: CATSDAKYSQETQYF. The CDR3 DNA sequence: TGTGCCACCAGTGACGCCAAATACTCACAAGAGACCCAGTACTTC.

This clonotype was counted a few times. V is TRBV5-1 and J is TRBJ2-2, with unresolved D. Trimming took off 3 bases at V and 5 bases at J, with 17 bases between the two ends. The CDR3 covers 16 residues. Germline assignment: CDR1 SGHRS and CDR2 YFSETQ. CDR3 protein: CASSSGRRPITGELFF. The CDR3 DNA reads as TGCGCCAGCAGCTCCGGACGGCGGCCCATTACCGGGGAGCTGTTTTTT.

This clonotype showed up many times. The gene calls are TRBV14 and TRBJ2-1; weak D call: TRBD2 (5 bases). The germline gives CDR1 SGHDN, CDR2 FVKESK. The CDR3 has 14 amino acids. Trimming cost V 4 bases and J 1 base, with 8 bases left between them. CDR3 residues: CASSPLASYNEQFF. The CDR3 DNA is TGTGCCAGCAGCCCTCTAGCTTCCTACAATGAGCAGTTCTTC.

The V call is TRBV6-1, the J call TRBJ2-2; no clear D gene. V was clipped by 4 bases and J by 0 bases, with 6 bases between them. Germline V gene sequence: CDR1 MNHNS, CDR2 SASEGT. The CDR3 runs to 14 residues. CDR3 protein: CASSVEPNTGELFF. The CDR3 DNA reads TGTGCCAGCAGTGTCGAACCGAACACCGGGGAGCTGTTTTTT.

This clonotype was seen only a few times. The chain combines TRBV19 with TRBJ1-1; 8 bases match TRBD1. CDR3 length: 14 amino acids. Losses at the gene ends were 4 bases for V and 5 bases for J; bases not matched to a gene: 6. Germline CDR1 is LNHDA and CDR2 is SQIVND (reference sequence). CDR3 residues: CASSTRDRLTEAFF. CDR3 nucleotides: TGTGCCAGTAGTACCCGGGACAGGCTAACTGAAGCTTTCTTT.

The J gene is TRBJ2-5, the V gene TRBV5-1, with 10 bases that match TRBD2. Trimming removed 3 bases from V and 4 bases from J; junction bases left unmatched: 6. The CDR3 covers 15 residues. Looked up from germline, CDR1 is SGHRS and CDR2 is YFSETQ. The DNA of the CDR3 is TGCGCCAGCAGCTCGCAGACTAGCGGGTCAGAGACCCAGTACTTC. This codes for CASSSQTSGSETQYF.

The CDR3, as DNA: TGCAGCGTTGATAATAGGAACACTGAAGCTTTCTTT. Its protein is CSVDNRNTEAFF. This rearrangement joins TRBV29-1 to TRBJ1-1; the D is unclear. Germline V gene data show CDR1 as SQVTM and CDR2 as ANQGSEA. V lost 3 bases, J lost 1 base, and 6 bases lay in between. The CDR3 extends over 12 amino acids.